These 19 T cell receptor beta chains originate from one sample sequenced in a study of cytomegalovirus exposure and HLA in healthy donors. The PCR contained 60 Vbeta and 13 Jbeta primers. Repertoires were generated with immunoSEQ multiplex PCR, while TCRdb's copy carries only in-frame clones and drops some. Of about 130,000 clones in the sample, about two thirds were seen once. Sequenced material: PBMCs. These receptor sequences come from a man aged 30 to 39 in good health and CMV-seronegative.

This clone occurred a few times. V is TRBV20-1 and J is TRBJ2-7; no definite D call. Germline V gives CDR1 DFQATT, CDR2 SNEGSKA (reference sequence). With 8 bases removed from V and 3 bases from J, the gap between germline ends came to 11 bases. This CDR3 is 11 amino acids long. The CDR3 loop reads CSSPVFYEQYF. The CDR3 region has the DNA TGCAGTTCTCCCGTATTCTACGAGCAGTACTTC.

The rearrangement uses TRBV10-3 and TRBJ2-2, with a weak D call TRBD1 (6 bases). This CDR3 region has 14 residues. With 8 bases removed from V and 6 bases from J, the gap between germline ends came to 16 bases. Germline CDR1 reads ENHRY; CDR2 reads SYGVKD. CDR3 coding DNA: TGTGCCATCCGGTTCGACAGGTTGGCCGGGGAGCTGTTTTTT. This codes for CAIRFDRLAGELFF.

V is TRBV6-5 and J is TRBJ1-1; 7 bases are a match to TRBD1. The CDR3 has 15 amino acids. The trim removed 2 bases at V and 5 bases at J, leaving 8 bases unmatched. Germline CDR1 MNHEY, CDR2 SVGAGI. DNA for the CDR3: TGTGCCAGCAGTTACCTCGCGAGGGGGCAGACTGAAGCTTTCTTT. It encodes CASSYLARGQTEAFF.

The sample holds a few counts of this clone. The chain links TRBV28 to TRBJ2-7, with D perhaps TRBD1 (6 bases). Trimming stripped 1 base from V and 1 base from J, with 20 bases between. The length of the CDR3 is 18 residues. Germline lookup yields CDR1 MDHEN and CDR2 SYDVKM. In DNA, the CDR3 is TGTGCCAGCAGTTTATCCCCAGGTTTGGGGACATTATCCTACGAGCAGTACTTC. It is translated as CASSLSPGLGTLSYEQYF.

This clone was found a few times. J is TRBJ1-1 and V is TRBV7-9; no clear D. The CDR3 contains 13 residues. V lost 5 bases, J lost 5 bases, and 12 bases lay in between. The germline V gene encodes CDR1 SEHNR and CDR2 FQNEAQ (reference sequence). CDR3 loop: CASSPVPGTEAFF. The CDR3 DNA sequence: TGTGCCAGCAGCCCTGTCCCGGGGACTGAAGCTTTCTTT.

This clone was recorded once. V and J are TRBV27 and TRBJ1-2; 7 bases align to TRBD1. CDR3 length equals 14 residues. V lost 6 bases and J lost 3; bases outside the gene matches: 7. Germline V gives CDR1 MNHEY, CDR2 SMNVEV (reference sequence). The CDR3 here is CASREQGWDYGYTF. DNA of the CDR3: TGTGCCAGCAGGGAACAGGGGTGGGACTATGGCTACACCTTC.

The rearrangement uses TRBV7-9 and TRBJ1-2; D is unclear. There are 14 residues in the CDR3. The ends were cut back, 3 bases at V and 5 bases at J, with 13 bases in the middle. Germline CDR1 reads SEHNR; CDR2 reads FQNEAQ (reference sequence). This chain's CDR3 is CASSFGMGSYGYTF. The CDR3 DNA follows: TGTGCCAGCAGCTTCGGGATGGGGTCATATGGCTACACCTTC.

This chain uses TRBV27 with TRBJ2-5; 10 bases line up with TRBD1. The J call may be faulty, since TRBJ2-7 better matches the DNA end. The CDR3 length is 14 residues. CDR1 is MNHEY, CDR2 SMNVEV, per germline (reference sequence). CDR3 sequence (DNA): TGTGCCAGCAGTGTTAGGACAGGGGGCTACGAGCAGTACTTC. Its translation: CASSVRTGGYEQYF.

This clone was picked up one time. The chain has TRBV5-5 and TRBJ1-1; D not resolved. The CDR3 contains 14 residues. Germline values: CDR1 SGHKS, CDR2 YYEKEE (reference sequence). Trimming stripped 7 bases from V and 0 bases from J, with 13 bases between. CDR3 in DNA: TGTGCCAGCTCTTCAACAGACATGAACACTGAAGCTTTCTTT. Protein: CASSSTDMNTEAFF.

The genes are TRBV7-2 and TRBJ1-5, with a possible D match to TRBD1 (5 bases). V shed 3 bases and J shed 2 bases, with 11 bases lying between them. The CDR3 is 15 residues long. Germline V CDR1 and CDR2: SGHTA, FQGNSA. The CDR3 bases are TGTGCCAGCAGCTTCGGGCAGGGCGGCAATCAGCCCCAGCATTTT. It yields the protein CASSFGQGGNQPQHF.

V gene TRBV6-1 combines with J gene TRBJ1-5, with 7 positions matching TRBD1. The CDR3 sequence is 15 residues long. V lost 4 bases, J lost 8 bases, and 11 bases stayed unmatched. In germline, CDR1 is MNHNS, CDR2 SASEGT. Here the CDR3 reads CASSADTTGLKPQHF. CDR3 DNA sequence: TGTGCCAGCAGTGCAGATACGACAGGGTTGAAGCCCCAGCATTTT.

The chain joins TRBV27 to TRBJ2-2; perhaps TRBD1 as D (5 bases). The CDR3 is 12 amino acids. Trimming shortened V by 2 bases and J by 13 bases, and 11 bases separated the two germline ends. Germline CDR1 reads MNHEY; CDR2 reads SMNVEV (reference sequence). The chain's CDR3 is CASSLGQGRLFF. As DNA, the CDR3 is TGTGCCAGCAGTTTAGGGCAGGGTCGGCTGTTTTTT.

The chain has TRBV29-1 and TRBJ1-2; 9 bases are shared with TRBD1. J was trimmed by 0 bases and V by 3 bases; bases with no gene match: 5. The length of the CDR3 is 15 residues. CDR1 and CDR2 (germline): SQVTM, ANQGSEA. The CDR3 is CSVDGDRASNYGYTF. CDR3 bases: TGCAGCGTTGACGGGGACAGGGCCTCTAACTATGGCTACACCTTC. The full variable domain, in which reference TRBV29-1 and TRBJ1-2 provide the parts outside the CDR3, is SAVISQKPSRDICQRGTSLTIQCQVDSQVTMMFWYRQQPGQSLTLIATANQGSEATYESGFVIDKFPISRPNLTFSTLTVSNMSPEDSSIYLCSVDGDRASNYGYTFGSGTRLTVV.

The gene calls are TRBV18 and TRBJ2-7, with 9 bases aligning to TRBD1. Germline V gene sequence: CDR1 KGHSH, CDR2 LQKENI. The trim removed 5 bases at V and 5 bases at J, leaving 4 bases unmatched. This CDR3 region has 13 residues. The CDR3 here is CASSYGQGNEQYF. In DNA form, the CDR3 reads TGTGCCAGCTCATACGGACAGGGGAACGAGCAGTACTTC.

This chain uses TRBV4-2 with TRBJ2-6; D is unclear. V lost 0 bases, J lost 0 bases, and 12 bases lay in between. In germline, CDR1 is LGHNA, CDR2 YNFKEQ. The CDR3 is 18 amino acids. The CDR3 bases are TGTGCCAGCAGCCAAGAAGGCTATCCAGGCTCTGGGGCCAACGTCCTGACTTTC. Translated, it gives CASSQEGYPGSGANVLTF.

V gene TRBV10-3 combines with J gene TRBJ2-1; TRBD2 agrees at 15 bases. The V segment lost 5 bases and the J segment 4 bases; nucleotides outside the gene matches: 3. Germline V gene sequence: CDR1 ENHRY, CDR2 SYGVKD. The CDR3 contains 16 residues. CDR3 in amino acids: CAISRTSGGVYNEQFF. CDR3 nucleotides: TGTGCCATCAGTCGGACTAGCGGGGGGGTTTACAATGAGCAGTTCTTC.

The chain uses TRBV7-9 and TRBJ1-1, with 7 nucleotides matching TRBD1. CDR3 length equals 15 residues. CDR1 is SEHNR, CDR2 FQNEAQ, per germline (reference sequence). Losses at the gene ends were 5 bases for V and 5 bases for J; bases not matched to a gene: 11. CDR3 in amino acids: CASSPNLAGGTEAFF. The CDR3, as DNA: TGTGCCAGCAGCCCGAATCTGGCAGGGGGGACTGAAGCTTTCTTT.

This clone has just one count. The J gene is TRBJ2-5, the V gene TRBV7-9, with 10 bases aligning to TRBD2. CDR1 is SEHNR, CDR2 FQNEAQ, per germline (reference sequence). V was clipped by 1 base and J by 8 bases; unmatched bases: 13. This CDR3 has 17 amino acids. The CDR3 loop is CASSLVLGSGGHQTQYF. CDR3 DNA sequence: TGTGCCAGCAGCTTAGTTCTCGGTAGCGGGGGGCACCAAACCCAGTACTTC.

This chain uses TRBV18 with TRBJ1-1; D ambiguous. The CDR3 contains 14 residues. The V gene lost 3 bases and the J gene lost 9 bases, with 17 bases spanning the gap. Germline CDR1 KGHSH, CDR2 LQKENI. CDR3 nucleotides: TGTGCCAGCTCACCCGATCTCCTGGTGGGCCAAGCTTTCTTT. This translates into CASSPDLLVGQAFF.